Included here is one T cell receptor (beta chain) sequence, with context. Only in-frame clones appear in the TCRdb table, and some are missing; sequencing was by immunoSEQ multiplex PCR. The data contain about 140,000 clones, roughly nine tenths of them singletons. Germline CDR1 and CDR2: SGHNT and YENEEA. Deletions cut 5 bases from V and 6 bases from J, with 7 bases between. This CDR3 spans 12 amino acids. These data originate in a study of blood T cell repertoires in COVID-19. Study-wide context: From the United States, Italy and Spain came samples of acute and convalescent COVID-19. PBMCs, B-cell-depleted T cells, or T cells were the source of the cDNA or gDNA that made up the material.

Patients from Seattle were sampled longitudinally, starting during active infection. V gene TRBV11-3 combines with J gene TRBJ2-2; a weak D match, TRBD2 (6 bases). This clonotype was sampled from a human donor with COVID-19, enrolled during active disease. The donor label of this sample is uncertain. Sequencing used peripheral blood. For the CDR3, the DNA is TGTGCCAGCAGCAGGGACTCCGGGGAGCTGTTTTTT. Its translation: CASSRDSGELFF.